These 21 T cell receptor beta chains share one sample of origin, sequenced in a study of T cells in Graves' hyperthyroidism and ophthalmopathy. From RNA transcripts, TCR beta CDR3 regions were amplified. Primed by the HTBI set, a first-round RT-PCR was run on the TCR CDR3. TCRdb analysed the multiplex PCR reads with MiXCR anew, one entry per CDR3 protein. This sample yields 300,000 to 450,000 distinct CDR3 sequences, of which around 18% are seen a single time; 40% to 45% belongs to the top ten. Sample: blood. The origin of the receptors is a man younger than 35 with Graves' ophthalmopathy.

This clonotype was seen many times. The chain has TRBV5-1 and TRBJ2-1; the D gene is possibly TRBD1 (6 bases). The germline gives CDR1 SGHRS, CDR2 YFSETQ. V lost 7 bases to trimming and J lost 4 bases, with 21 bases between them. This CDR3 has 16 amino acids. The DNA of the CDR3 is TGCGCCAGCCAACCGGGACAATCCCCTTCATACAATGAGCAGTTCTTC. It specifies CASQPGQSPSYNEQFF.

V usage is TRBV19 and J usage is TRBJ2-2, with TRBD1 matching 9 bases. The germline V gene has CDR1 LNHDA and CDR2 SQIVND (reference sequence). The CDR3 sequence is 16 residues long. The junction had 9 bases not matched to a gene; V was cut back by 6 bases and J by 4 bases. As DNA, the CDR3 is TGTGCCAGTAGGCCGGGACAGGGATTGGTCACCGGGGAGCTGTTTTTT. It encodes CASRPGQGLVTGELFF.

This clonotype was counted a few times. This CDR3 reads CASSEARLAGQETQYF. DNA for the CDR3: TGTGCCAGCAGTGAAGCGCGACTAGCGGGGCAAGAGACCCAGTACTTC. J is TRBJ2-5 and V is TRBV2; TRBD2 matches 11 bases. CDR1 and CDR2 from the germline V gene are SNHLY and FYNNEI. The CDR3 is made up of 16 amino acids. The junction had 2 bases not matched to a gene; V was cut back by 0 bases and J by 2 bases.

This chain links TRBV11-2 with TRBJ1-6; tentatively, D is TRBD1 (5 bases). Germline V gives CDR1 SGHAT, CDR2 FQNNGV. The CDR3 has 14 residues. Deletions cut 4 bases from V and 10 bases from J, with 14 bases between. DNA for the CDR3: TGTGCCAGCAGCTCCAGGGAAGGAAGCTCACCCCTCCACTTT. Amino acids: CASSSREGSSPLHF.

The chain links TRBV12-3 or TRBV12-4 to TRBJ2-3; 8 bases fit TRBD2. With 5 bases clipped from V and 2 bases from J, the junction kept 6 bases outside the gene matches. This CDR3 comprises 15 residues. CDR3 in amino acids: CASSPTSGVTDTQYF. The DNA of the CDR3 is TGTGCCAGCAGTCCCACTAGCGGTGTCACAGATACGCAGTATTTT.

The rearrangement uses TRBV19 and TRBJ2-3; TRBD2 matches 8 bases. Per germline, CDR1 LNHDA and CDR2 SQIVND (reference sequence). J gave up 1 base and V 2 bases, and 2 bases lay outside the gene matches. The CDR3 has 15 amino acids. The CDR3 here is CASSIRGGRTDTQYF. CDR3 sequence (DNA): TGTGCCAGTAGTATACGGGGGGGACGCACAGATACGCAGTATTTT.

V and J are TRBV5-1 and TRBJ2-5; D may be TRBD1 (6 bases). Per germline, CDR1 SGHRS and CDR2 YFSETQ. CDR3 length: 13 amino acids. The V end lost 7 bases, the J end lost 4 bases, and 14 bases lay between the germline ends. In nucleotides, the CDR3 is TGCGCCAGCGGGGGCATCGCAGCAGAGACCCAGTACTTC. Protein: CASGGIAAETQYF.

Ten or more counts support this clonotype. J is TRBJ2-5 and V is TRBV7-9, with 13 bases that match TRBD2. The CDR3 loop spans 17 amino acids. Germline CDR1 and CDR2: SEHNR and FQNEAQ (reference sequence). The junction had 11 bases not matched to a gene; V was cut back by 5 bases and J by 5 bases. The CDR3 sequence is CASSGRTSGGVLETQYF. As DNA, the CDR3 is TGTGCCAGCAGCGGACGGACTAGCGGGGGCGTCCTGGAGACCCAGTACTTC.

The J gene is TRBJ2-7, the V gene TRBV19, with 8 nucleotides matching TRBD1. With 7 bases clipped from V and 2 bases from J, the junction kept 7 bases outside the gene matches. CDR1 is LNHDA, CDR2 SQIVND, per germline (reference sequence). The CDR3 has 14 residues. The CDR3 DNA follows: TGTGCCAGTACCCCTGGCAGGGGGCCCTACGAGCAGTACTTC. Its protein is CASTPGRGPYEQYF.

The chain is built from TRBV4-1 and TRBJ2-1; 7 positions agree with TRBD1. V dropped 5 bases and J dropped 4; count of bases not matched to a gene: 8. The CDR3 has 15 residues. Germline V gene data show CDR1 as MGHRA and CDR2 as YSYEKL. The CDR3 spells CASSVPGQLYNEQFF. The DNA of the CDR3 is TGCGCCAGCAGCGTACCGGGACAGCTATACAATGAGCAGTTCTTC.

This clonotype was recorded at least ten times. This chain links TRBV2 with TRBJ2-3; D might be TRBD1 (6 bases). Germline V lookup: CDR1 SNHLY, CDR2 FYNNEI. The V end lost 4 bases, the J end lost 1 base, and 6 bases lay between the germline ends. This CDR3 is 13 amino acids long. This CDR3 is CASSGQGTDTQYF. Here the CDR3 DNA reads TGTGCCAGCAGTGGACAGGGCACAGATACGCAGTATTTT.

This clonotype appeared many times. The chain links TRBV2 to TRBJ2-1; no definite D call. Deletions cut 7 bases from V and 6 bases from J, with 16 bases between. Germline V gives CDR1 SNHLY, CDR2 FYNNEI. This CDR3 comprises 14 residues. The CDR3 DNA is TGTGCCAGCATAATTGGGATAGTGGGCAATGAGCAGTTCTTC. It encodes CASIIGIVGNEQFF.

The chain combines TRBV6-1 with TRBJ2-1; D call uncertain. This CDR3 contains 13 residues. The germline V gene encodes CDR1 MNHNS and CDR2 SASEGT. Trimming left V 7 bases short and J 9 bases short, with 16 bases between. The CDR3 loop reads CASNPALGSEQFF. The CDR3 DNA reads TGTGCCAGCAACCCCGCCCTCGGGTCTGAGCAGTTCTTC.

J is TRBJ2-7 and V is TRBV7-2; 7 nucleotides agree with TRBD1. The CDR3 runs 14 residues. V was pared by 5 bases and J by 3 bases, with 7 bases of the junction left unmatched. Germline V lookup: CDR1 SGHTA, CDR2 FQGNSA. CDR3 residues: CASSVGTANYEQYF. As DNA, the CDR3 is TGTGCCAGCAGCGTAGGGACAGCCAACTACGAGCAGTACTTC.

This clonotype was found many times. The rearrangement uses TRBV3-1 and TRBJ2-2; D may be TRBD2 (6 bases). Trimming took off 8 bases at V and 0 bases at J, with 10 bases between the two ends. CDR1 is LGHDT and CDR2 is YNNKEL in the germline V gene (reference sequence). This CDR3 has 14 residues. The DNA of the CDR3 is TGTGCCAGCTCAGCGGGCCCGAACACCGGGGAGCTGTTTTTT. The encoded protein is CASSAGPNTGELFF.

V is TRBV3-1 and J is TRBJ2-1; D is ambiguous. The CDR3 consists of 12 residues. CDR1 and CDR2 (germline): LGHDT, YNNKEL (reference sequence). The germline V and J ends were trimmed by 1 base and 12 bases, with 10 bases remaining between them. This chain's CDR3 is CASSQGGSGQFF. CDR3 nucleotide sequence: TGTGCCAGCAGCCAAGGAGGATCGGGGCAGTTCTTC.

The sample holds many counts of this clonotype. The rearrangement links TRBV24-1 to TRBJ2-1, with D perhaps TRBD1 (6 bases). CDR1 KGHDR and CDR2 SFDVKD come from the germline V gene. The CDR3 covers 16 residues. The V end lost 1 base, the J end lost 8 bases, and 17 bases lay between the germline ends. The DNA for the CDR3 is TGTGCCACCAGTGATTTTGGGACAACCATGACGGATGAGCAGTTCTTC. Translated, it gives CATSDFGTTMTDEQFF.

CDR3 DNA: TGTGCCAGTAGTGTCTCTACCGGGGGGCTCCCTCAGCCCCAGCATTTT. Encoded protein: CASSVSTGGLPQPQHF. The rearrangement uses TRBV19 and TRBJ1-5, with a tentative D call TRBD1 (6 bases). V lost 5 bases, J lost 6 bases, and 20 bases lay in between. Germline V gives CDR1 LNHDA, CDR2 SQIVND (reference sequence). The CDR3 consists of 16 residues.

As to this clonotype: This may be a read error, as it is one base from a much larger clone. The V and J genes are TRBV20-1 and TRBJ1-2; D remains ambiguous. The CDR3 runs 14 residues. V lost 3 bases to trimming and J lost 4 bases, with 15 bases between them. Germline values: CDR1 DFQATT, CDR2 SNEGSKA (reference sequence). In nucleotides, the CDR3 is TGCAGTGCTAGCCATATCGATCTCCGCTATGGCTACACCTTC. Its translation is CSASHIDLRYGYTF.

This clonotype was recorded a few times. This sequence joins TRBV20-1 and TRBJ1-6; D is uncertain. Germline CDR1 reads DFQATT; CDR2 reads SNEGSKA (reference sequence). This CDR3 is 15 amino acids long. V lost 1 base and J lost 7, with 14 bases in between. The CDR3 sequence is CSARGSTTGNSPLHF. The CDR3 DNA reads as TGCAGTGCTAGAGGCTCCACAACGGGAAATTCACCCCTCCACTTT.

The chain carries TRBV29-1 and TRBJ1-1; TRBD1 agrees at 9 bases. Germline CDR1 and CDR2: SQVTM and ANQGSEA. The CDR3 is 16 residues long. J gave up 5 bases and V 6 bases, and 16 bases lay outside the gene matches. CDR3 region: CSVAGYGTGTGTEAFF. CDR3 nucleotides: TGCAGCGTCGCGGGGTACGGGACAGGGACTGGGACTGAAGCTTTCTTT.